These 13 T cell receptor beta chains were all obtained from the same sample, sequenced in a study of blood T cell repertoires in COVID-19. Assay: immunoSEQ multiplex PCR; the TCRdb copy retains only in-frame clones and omits some. The top ten clones hold approximately 20% of a sample with some 48,000 clones, around 87% of them seen once. The sequenced sample consisted of peripheral blood. The receptors stem from a woman older than 75 in a cohort sampled during active or convalescent COVID-19.

V and J are TRBV29-1 and TRBJ2-1; 7 bases are a match to TRBD2. CDR1 SQVTM and CDR2 ANQGSEA come from the germline V gene. The CDR3 consists of 13 residues. V dropped 6 bases and J dropped 6; count of bases not matched to a gene: 8. Written as DNA, the CDR3 is TGCAGCGTCAAAAGGGCTAGCGGCAATGAGCAGTTCTTC. As protein: CSVKRASGNEQFF.

CDR3 in DNA: TGTGCCAGCAGTTTGGCAGTCAGCTATGGCTACACCTTC. Translation: CASSLAVSYGYTF. The chain carries TRBV12-3 or TRBV12-4 and TRBJ1-2, with D hard to call. Trimming stripped 3 bases from V and 4 bases from J, with 9 bases between. CDR3 length: 13 amino acids.

The chain uses TRBV7-9 and TRBJ1-1, with no clear D. The germline V gene encodes CDR1 SEHNR and CDR2 FQNEAQ (reference sequence). The CDR3 is made up of 15 amino acids. V was clipped by 4 bases and J by 1 base, with 13 bases between them. CDR3 protein: CASSSSIRGNTEAFF. The CDR3, as DNA: TGTGCCAGCAGCTCATCCATCCGGGGGAACACTGAAGCTTTCTTT.

This chain uses TRBV10-1 with TRBJ2-7; TRBD1 matches at 8 bases. After removal of 9 bases from V and 3 bases from J, the junction contained 4 bases not matched to a gene. Per germline, CDR1 WNHNN and CDR2 SYGVQD (reference sequence). The CDR3 spans 12 residues. CDR3 protein: CASGQGSYEQYF. In DNA, the CDR3 is TGCGCCAGTGGACAGGGTAGCTACGAGCAGTACTTC.

This clone occurred a few times. CDR3 nucleotide sequence: TGTGCCAGCAGCTCGTCCGGGACAGGGAACTCTGGAAACACCATATATTTT. This codes for CASSSSGTGNSGNTIYF. The chain couples TRBV11-3 to TRBJ1-3; 9 bases are a match to TRBD1. Germline V gene sequence: CDR1 SGHNT, CDR2 YENEEA. The CDR3 contains 17 residues. V dropped 4 bases and J dropped 0; count of bases not matched to a gene: 7.

The chain combines TRBV4-1 with TRBJ2-1, with TRBD1 matching over 7 bases. The CDR3 contains 15 residues. The V and J ends lost 4 bases and 0 bases, in that order; junction bases with no gene match: 3. CDR1 and CDR2 (germline): MGHRA, YSYEKL. CDR3 coding DNA: TGCGCCAGCAGCCGACAGGGTAGCTCCTACAATGAGCAGTTCTTC. Its translation: CASSRQGSSYNEQFF.

This rearrangement joins TRBV7-9 to TRBJ2-1; 9 bases map to TRBD2. Germline assignment: CDR1 SEHNR and CDR2 FQNEAQ (reference sequence). The CDR3 runs to 18 residues. The V and J ends lost 0 bases and 0 bases, in that order; junction bases with no gene match: 6. DNA for the CDR3: TGTGCCAGCAGCTTAGCGATACTTAGCGGGAGCTCCTACAATGAGCAGTTCTTC. The encoded protein is CASSLAILSGSSYNEQFF.

The chain combines TRBV5-6 with TRBJ2-5; 9 bases line up with TRBD2. From germline, CDR1 is SGHDT and CDR2 YYEEEE. V lost 2 bases, J lost 5 bases, and 7 bases stayed unmatched. This CDR3 is built from 15 residues. CDR3 amino acids: CASSFASGTGETQYF. DNA for the CDR3: TGTGCCAGCAGCTTCGCTAGCGGGACGGGGGAGACCCAGTACTTC.

This chain connects TRBV10-3 to TRBJ2-7, with 10 bases identical to TRBD2. Trimming took 4 bases from V and 5 from J; bases not matched to a gene: 11. Germline V gives CDR1 ENHRY, CDR2 SYGVKD. The CDR3 totals 16 residues. Written as DNA, the CDR3 is TGTGCCATCAGTGTAACCAGCGGGAGGGCGAACCACGAGCAGTACTTC. Encoded protein: CAISVTSGRANHEQYF.

The chain combines TRBV25-1 with TRBJ2-4; tentatively, D is TRBD1 (6 bases). This CDR3 has 18 amino acids. Trimming cost V 1 base and J 0 bases, with 16 bases left between them. In germline, CDR1 is MGHDK, CDR2 SYGVNS. The CDR3 loop reads CASSESVGDTPAKNIQYF. The CDR3 DNA is TGTGCCAGCAGTGAATCGGTGGGGGACACCCCAGCCAAAAACATTCAGTACTTC.

The V call is TRBV4-1, the J call TRBJ1-6, with D possibly matching TRBD1 (5 bases). V shed 0 bases and J shed 8 bases, with 11 bases lying between them. CDR3 length: 15 amino acids. Germline CDR1 MGHRA, CDR2 YSYEKL. As DNA, the CDR3 is TGCGCCAGCAGCCAAGAGGCAGGGTCTTATTCACCCCTCCACTTT. This encodes CASSQEAGSYSPLHF.

This clone appeared a few times. The V and J genes are TRBV3-1 (or the pseudogene TRBV3-2) and TRBJ1-6; the match to TRBD1 covers 8 bases. V trimming: 2 bases; J trimming: 7 bases; junction bases outside the gene matches: 7. The length of the CDR3 is 16 residues. CDR1 and CDR2 from the germline V gene are LGHDT and YNNKEL (reference sequence). The CDR3 loop is CASSQRLTGVNSPLHF. The CDR3 nucleotides are TGTGCCAGCAGCCAACGACTGACAGGGGTGAATTCACCCCTCCACTTT.

This sequence joins TRBV5-4 and TRBJ2-7; no firm D call. Trimming removed 0 bases at V and 1 base at J, with 11 bases between. The CDR3 has 15 residues. Germline V gene sequence: CDR1 SGHNT, CDR2 YYREEE (reference sequence). CDR3 residues: CASSLADTPSYEQYF. The DNA for the CDR3 is TGTGCCAGCAGCTTGGCTGACACTCCTTCCTACGAGCAGTACTTC.